A selection of T cell receptor beta chains follows, all from one sample in a study of beta chain features in type 1 diabetes. Produced via immunoSEQ multiplex PCR; TCRdb's table is partial and in-frame only. Of some 250,000 clones listed, 27% are singletons. The sequenced sample was central memory CD4+ T cells from blood. The receptors were sampled from a man aged 25 to 40 in good health. The CDR3 runs from the conserved cysteine through the conserved F or W. The D gene is left open where the match is weak. Size is stated for part of the rows, as once, few or many counts, or as a class when the clone is expanded.

TRBJ2-1 | . | 14 | TRBV18 | . | CASSLQGSYNEQFF | TGTGCCAGCTCCCTCCAGGGCTCCTACAATGAGCAGTTCTTC
TRBJ2-7 | many | 14 | TRBV10-2 | TRBD2 | CASSYTSGSYEQYF | TGCGCCAGCAGTTACACTAGCGGCTCCTACGAGCAGTACTTC
TRBJ2-7 | few | 15 | TRBV18 | . | CASSPSGTGEYEQYF | TGTGCCAGCTCCCCCAGCGGCACAGGAGAGTACGAGCAGTACTTC
TRBJ2-7 | . | 15 | TRBV21-1 | . | CASKIAGVGTYEQYF | TGTGCCAGCAAAATAGCGGGAGTGGGGACCTACGAGCAGTACTTC
TRBJ1-5 | . | 14 | TRBV30 | . | CAWSSTGTNQPQHF | TGTGCCTGGAGTTCGACAGGTACGAATCAGCCCCAGCATTTT
TRBJ2-5 | . | 15 | TRBV6-6 | TRBD2 | CASRRTSGGGETQYF | TGTGCCAGCAGACGGACTAGCGGGGGTGGCGAGACCCAGTACTTC
TRBJ1-1 | . | 15 | TRBV10-3 | . | CAISERSTQNTEAFF | TGTGCCATCAGTGAGCGGTCGACACAGAACACTGAAGCTTTCTTT
TRBJ2-7 | few | 14 | TRBV6-1 | . | CASSDALTSTLLYF | TGTGCCAGCAGTGACGCTCTGACGTCGACACTTTTGTACTTC
TRBJ2-1 | . | 12 | TRBV6-6 | TRBD2 | CASNSGRGEQFF | TGTGCCAGCAATAGCGGGAGAGGCGAGCAGTTCTTC
TRBJ2-1 | many | 15 | TRBV7-2 | . | CASSPRGGAYNEQFF | TGTGCCAGCAGCCCGAGAGGGGGGGCATACAATGAGCAGTTCTTC
TRBJ2-3 | few | 15 | TRBV7-2 | TRBD1 | CASSLGRGHTDTQYF | TGTGCCAGCAGCTTGGGCAGGGGGCACACAGATACGCAGTATTTT
TRBJ2-5 | . | 13 | TRBV10-3 | . | CASSPGEGETQYF | TGTGCCAGCAGCCCAGGGGAGGGTGAGACCCAGTACTTC
TRBJ2-7 | few | 13 | TRBV30 | TRBD2 | CAWSQAGAYEQYF | TGTGCCTGGAGTCAAGCGGGAGCCTACGAGCAGTACTTC
TRBJ1-5 | . | 11 | TRBV30 | . | CASGKGQPQHF | TGTGCCTCCGGGAAGGGACAGCCCCAGCATTTT
TRBJ1-5 | . | 15 | TRBV15 | . | CATSGESPGYQPQHF | TGTGCCACCAGCGGAGAGAGCCCAGGCTATCAGCCCCAGCATTTT
TRBJ2-1 | . | 15 | TRBV10-3 | TRBD2 | CAIRRLAGAPDEQFF | TGTGCCATCAGAAGACTAGCGGGAGCCCCTGATGAGCAGTTCTTC
TRBJ2-7 | . | 14 | TRBV6-1 | . | CASSESWGRYEQYF | TGTGCCAGCAGTGAATCCTGGGGGCGGTACGAGCAGTACTTC
TRBJ2-1 | . | 14 | TRBV5-4 | . | CASSTGLYSDEQFF | TGTGCCAGCAGCACGGGACTGTACTCCGATGAGCAGTTCTTC
TRBJ2-3 | . | 14 | TRBV6-5 | TRBD1 | CATRTGFIADTQYF | TGTGCCACCCGGACAGGGTTTATTGCAGATACGCAGTATTTT
TRBJ2-1 | once | 14 | TRBV6-5 | . | CASRDPHHYNEQFF | TGTGCCAGCAGGGACCCCCACCACTACAATGAGCAGTTCTTC
TRBJ2-7 | . | 14 | TRBV28 | . | CASSLAGEVAEQYF | TGTGCCAGCAGTTTAGCAGGGGAGGTCGCCGAGCAGTACTTC
TRBJ2-7 | once | 14 | TRBV7-9 | . | CASSPGIQGNEQYF | TGTGCCAGCAGCCCGGGAATACAGGGAAACGAGCAGTACTTC
TRBJ2-5 | few | 14 | TRBV6-1 | . | CASSEVQGWETQYF | TGTGCCAGCAGTGAAGTTCAGGGATGGGAGACCCAGTACTTC
TRBJ1-1 | . | 13 | TRBV7-9 | TRBD1 | CASIPPGGAEAFF | TGTGCCAGCATCCCACCAGGGGGCGCTGAAGCTTTCTTT
TRBJ2-1 | many | 14 | TRBV9 | TRBD2 | CASSAGTNYNEQFF | TGTGCCAGCAGCGCCGGGACTAACTACAATGAGCAGTTCTTC
TRBJ2-3 | few | 12 | TRBV7-2 | . | CASSFMTDTQYF | TGTGCCAGCAGCTTTATGACAGATACGCAGTATTTT
TRBJ1-1 | few | 13 | TRBV19 | . | CASNRTANTEAFF | TGTGCCAGTAACCGGACGGCAAACACTGAAGCTTTCTTT